Listed below are T cell receptor beta chains from one sample, sequenced in a study of regulatory T cells in long-lasting Graves disease. MiXCR was run by TCRdb on the multiplex PCR reads, yielding one entry per CDR3 protein. Altogether some 460,000 distinct CDR3 sequences are present, roughly 17% being singletons, with the ten largest covering 12%. These records were also assigned to another study, of T cells in Graves' hyperthyroidism and ophthalmopathy.

The specimen comprised peripheral blood mononuclear cells (PBMCs), sampled at new diagnosis, from a patient treated with antithyroid drugs. These receptors originate from a man aged 40-50 years with Graves disease. Both conserved end residues are part of each CDR3. The D gene is left open where the match is weak. Size is omitted from some rows. Given values are once, few, many or a class for expanded clones.

d_call	j_call	clone_size	v_call	cdr3_length	cdr3_aa	cdr3_nt
TRBD1	TRBJ1-1	once	TRBV15	14	CATSRKGQGFEAFF	TGTGCCACCAGCAGAAAGGGACAGGGGTTTGAAGCTTTCTTT
-	TRBJ2-5	many	TRBV7-9	14	CASSSTGTHLTQYF	TGTGCCAGCAGCTCTACCGGGACGCACCTGACCCAGTACTTC
-	TRBJ2-7	-	TRBV28	15	CASSFLIGQKVEQYF	TGTGCCAGCAGTTTCTTAATCGGGCAGAAGGTCGAGCAGTACTTC
-	TRBJ2-3	many	TRBV7-2	15	CASSLDRAGTDTQYF	TGTGCCAGCAGCTTAGATCGCGCAGGCACAGATACGCAGTATTTT
TRBD2	TRBJ2-3	few	TRBV3-1	15	CASSYGLAATDTQYF	TGTGCCAGCAGCTACGGACTAGCGGCTACAGATACGCAGTATTTT
-	TRBJ1-2	-	TRBV28	13	CASSKQGSGGYTF	TGTGCCAGCAGCAAACAGGGTTCCGGCGGCTACACCTTC
-	TRBJ2-1	-	TRBV12-5	16	CASGLVLSGEVYEQFF	TGTGCTAGTGGTTTGGTCCTGTCGGGGGAGGTCTACGAGCAGTTCTTC
TRBD1	TRBJ2-3	-	TRBV10-1	15	CASSEETGGPDTQYF	TGCGCCAGCAGTGAAGAGACAGGGGGCCCAGATACGCAGTATTTT
TRBD1	TRBJ1-5	-	TRBV12-3/TRBV12-4	15	CASSLGTGWGQPQHF	TGTGCCAGCAGTTTAGGGACAGGGTGGGGTCAGCCCCAGCATTTT
-	TRBJ2-5	many	TRBV5-1	14	CASSTSGSQETQYF	TGTGCCAGCAGCACTAGTGGTTCTCAAGAGACCCAGTACTTC
-	TRBJ2-5	-	TRBV24-1	14	CATSQSGASETQYF	TGTGCCACCAGTCAATCGGGGGCCTCGGAGACCCAGTACTTC
TRBD1	TRBJ2-7	-	TRBV12-3/TRBV12-4	14	CASSPLQGAVEQYF	TGTGCCAGCAGCCCCTTACAGGGGGCAGTCGAGCAGTACTTC
TRBD1	TRBJ1-1	many	TRBV20-1	13	CSASPGGFTEAFF	TGCAGTGCGTCTCCAGGGGGGTTCACTGAAGCTTTCTTT
TRBD1	TRBJ1-2	few	TRBV5-6	15	CASSVGQGANYGYTF	TGTGCCAGCAGCGTGGGACAGGGAGCTAACTATGGCTACACCTTC
-	TRBJ1-2	few	TRBV29-1	13	CSVATRLNYGYTF	TGCAGCGTCGCCACCCGATTGAACTATGGCTACACCTTC
-	TRBJ1-1	-	TRBV6-1	14	CASSKGDWNAEAFF	TGTGCCAGCAGTAAGGGGGACTGGAACGCTGAAGCTTTCTTT
TRBD1	TRBJ1-2	many	TRBV6-1	17	CASSEATLTGGNYGYTF	TGTGCCAGCAGTGAAGCGACCCTGACAGGGGGTAACTATGGCTACACCTTC
-	TRBJ1-1	many	TRBV5-1	15	CASSPTSEQNTEAFF	TGCGCCAGCAGCCCAACCAGCGAGCAAAACACTGAAGCTTTCTTT
TRBD2	TRBJ2-5	many	TRBV19	20	CASSGGFKRLAGGPKETQYF	TGTGCCAGTAGTGGAGGGTTTAAGCGACTAGCGGGAGGCCCTAAAGAGACCCAGTACTTC
-	TRBJ2-1	many	TRBV28	16	CASSLFWGEAYNEQFF	TGTGCCAGCAGTTTATTCTGGGGGGAAGCCTACAATGAGCAGTTCTTC
-	TRBJ2-3	many	TRBV18	14	CASSPSAGTDTQYF	TGTGCCAGCTCACCAAGCGCGGGGACAGATACGCAGTATTTT
-	TRBJ2-5	many	TRBV30	12	CAWSNVQETQYF	TGTGCCTGGAGTAACGTACAAGAGACCCAGTACTTC
-	TRBJ2-7	-	TRBV27	13	CASSSGDPHEQYF	TGTGCCAGCAGTTCAGGGGATCCCCACGAGCAGTACTTC
TRBD1	TRBJ2-1	few	TRBV6-1	16	CASSPPRTGVHNEQFF	TGTGCCAGCAGTCCTCCTCGGACAGGGGTCCACAATGAGCAGTTCTTC
-	TRBJ1-5	few	TRBV6-1	13	CASMQDSNQPQHF	TGTGCCAGCATGCAGGATAGCAATCAGCCCCAGCATTTT
TRBD1	TRBJ2-1	-	TRBV29-1	13	CSVSGGPYNEQFF	TGCAGCGTTTCAGGGGGCCCCTACAATGAGCAGTTCTTC
-	TRBJ1-1	-	TRBV12-3/TRBV12-4	17	CASSLGVGGRVNTEAFF	TGTGCCAGCAGTTTAGGGGTTGGGGGGCGGGTGAACACTGAAGCTTTCTTT
-	TRBJ2-3	few	TRBV19	15	CASSLLSGVADTQYF	TGTGCCAGTAGCCTACTTTCAGGAGTGGCAGATACGCAGTATTTT
-	TRBJ2-1	many	TRBV7-3	15	CASSFFAGLGNEQFF	TGTGCCAGCAGCTTTTTCGCGGGACTGGGAAATGAGCAGTTCTTC
TRBD1	TRBJ1-6	many	TRBV2	15	CASRADRGGFSPLHF	TGTGCCAGCAGGGCTGACAGGGGAGGATTCTCACCCCTCCACTTT
-	TRBJ1-1	many	TRBV30	13	CAWCGGRGTEAFF	TGTGCCTGGTGCGGGGGTCGGGGCACTGAAGCTTTCTTT
-	TRBJ2-1	many	TRBV28	15	CASSPPGLPNNEQFF	TGTGCCAGCAGTCCGCCGGGACTCCCTAACAATGAGCAGTTCTTC
-	TRBJ1-6	many	TRBV28	14	CASSLPTANSPLHF	TGTGCCAGCAGTTTGCCGACAGCCAATTCACCCCTCCACTTT
TRBD2	TRBJ2-3	once	TRBV27	15	CASRRTSGKSDTQYF	TGTGCCAGCAGGCGGACTAGCGGGAAGTCAGATACGCAGTATTTT
-	TRBJ2-1	once	TRBV9	15	CASSSGGGAYNEQFF	TGTGCCAGCAGCTCAGGGGGGGGGGCCTACAATGAGCAGTTCTTC
-	TRBJ1-3	many	TRBV5-1	13	CASSFGGGNTIYF	TGCGCCAGCAGCTTCGGGGGAGGGAACACCATATATTTT
-	TRBJ2-6	few	TRBV10-3	12	CAISSGANVLTF	TGTGCCATAAGCTCTGGGGCCAACGTCCTGACTTTC
TRBD2	TRBJ2-1	many	TRBV5-1	15	CASSPGLAGENEQFF	TGTGCCAGCAGCCCTGGACTAGCGGGAGAAAATGAGCAGTTCTTC
-	TRBJ1-1	few	TRBV19	15	CASSDLGGRGTEAFF	TGTGCCAGTAGTGACCTGGGGGGTCGGGGCACTGAAGCTTTCTTT
-	TRBJ2-5	many	TRBV2	15	CASQPPSGDGETQYF	TGTGCCAGCCAACCCCCCAGCGGAGACGGAGAGACCCAGTACTTC
TRBD1	TRBJ1-4	many	TRBV18	14	CASSPGQSNEKLFF	TGTGCCAGCTCACCGGGACAGAGTAATGAAAAACTGTTTTTT
-	TRBJ2-3	-	TRBV7-2	20	CASSSHYAGSRFRGPNTQYF	TGTGCCAGCAGCTCCCATTATGCGGGGTCCCGTTTTCGGGGGCCAAATACGCAGTATTTT
TRBD2	TRBJ2-3	-	TRBV11-3	14	CASSYSGRGDRQYF	TGTGCCAGCAGCTATAGCGGGAGGGGAGATAGGCAGTATTTT
-	TRBJ2-5	few	TRBV14	12	CASSPAEETQYF	TGTGCCAGCAGCCCCGCCGAAGAGACCCAGTACTTC
-	TRBJ2-1	many	TRBV9	14	CASSVAVTRNEQFF	TGTGCCAGCAGCGTAGCTGTGACTAGAAATGAGCAGTTCTTC
TRBD1	TRBJ2-7	many	TRBV28	15	CASSLVRGPSYEQYF	TGTGCCAGCAGTTTAGTCAGGGGGCCTTCCTACGAGCAGTACTTC
-	TRBJ2-5	many	TRBV29-1	12	CSVEAGIETQYF	TGCAGCGTTGAAGCCGGGATCGAGACCCAGTACTTC
-	TRBJ2-3	many	TRBV2	15	CASSEEVARPDTQYF	TGTGCCAGCAGTGAAGAGGTAGCCCGCCCAGATACGCAGTATTTT
-	TRBJ2-7	many	TRBV12-3/TRBV12-4	16	CASSPLVGGGKGEQYF	TGTGCCAGCAGTCCCCTGGTTGGGGGGGGCAAGGGCGAGCAGTACTTC
-	TRBJ1-2	many	TRBV11-2	15	CASSDRTDNSYGYTF	TGTGCCAGCAGCGACAGGACAGACAACTCCTATGGCTACACCTTC
-	TRBJ2-7	many	TRBV30	12	CAWSKGVGEQYF	TGTGCCTGGAGTAAAGGGGTCGGCGAGCAGTACTTC